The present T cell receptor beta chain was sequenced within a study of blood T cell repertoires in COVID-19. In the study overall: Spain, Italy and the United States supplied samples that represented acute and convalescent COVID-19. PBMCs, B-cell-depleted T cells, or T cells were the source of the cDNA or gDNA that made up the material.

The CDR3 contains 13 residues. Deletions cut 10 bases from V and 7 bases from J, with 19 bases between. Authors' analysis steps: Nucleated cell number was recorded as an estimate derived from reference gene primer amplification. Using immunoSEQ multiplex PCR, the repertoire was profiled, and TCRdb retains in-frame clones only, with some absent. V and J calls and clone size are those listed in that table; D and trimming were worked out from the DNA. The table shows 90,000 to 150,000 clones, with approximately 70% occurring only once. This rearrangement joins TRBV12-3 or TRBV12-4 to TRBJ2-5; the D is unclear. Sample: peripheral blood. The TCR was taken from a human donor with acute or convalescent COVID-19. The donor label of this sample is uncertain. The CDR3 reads CATESSQSGTQYF. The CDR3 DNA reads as TGTGCCACAGAGTCCAGCCAGTCGGGGACCCAGTACTTC.